A single sample is the source of the 9 T cell receptor beta chains below, sequenced in a study of T cell responses to AZD1222 COVID-19 vaccine. TCRdb keeps only in-frame clones here, not all; method: immunoSEQ multiplex PCR. The table shows approximately 170,000 clones, with approximately 90% occurring only once. The starting material was peripheral blood, obtained on day 0 of AZD1222 vaccination. Receptor source: an adult in good health.

This sequence joins TRBV10-1 and TRBJ2-5; a weak D match, TRBD1 (6 bases). The germline V and J ends were trimmed by 4 bases and 7 bases, with 13 bases remaining between them. The CDR3 is 13 amino acids. Germline CDR1 reads WNHNN; CDR2 reads SYGVQD (reference sequence). CDR3 sequence (DNA): TGCGCCAGCAGTGCAAACAGGGAAGGGACCCAGTACTTC. As protein: CASSANREGTQYF.

The J gene is TRBJ2-1, the V gene TRBV30; 10 bases map to TRBD1. The trim removed 3 bases at V and 2 bases at J, leaving 7 bases unmatched. This CDR3 spans 16 amino acids. Germline V CDR1 and CDR2: GTSNPN, SVGIG (reference sequence). The CDR3: CAWRDRQGATYNEQFF. In DNA, the CDR3 is TGTGCCTGGAGGGACAGACAGGGGGCGACCTACAATGAGCAGTTCTTC.

The chain uses TRBV13 and TRBJ2-2; either TRBD1 or TRBD2 may supply D (6 bases each). V was pared by 5 bases and J by 0 bases, with 13 bases between. Germline V lookup: CDR1 PRHDT, CDR2 FYEKMQ (reference sequence). CDR3 length: 16 amino acids. CDR3 DNA sequence: TGTGCCAGCAGCGAGAAGGGGGGCGCGAACACCGGGGAGCTGTTTTTT. This translates into CASSEKGGANTGELFF.

The V and J genes are TRBV7-3 and TRBJ2-1; 8 bases fit TRBD2. CDR1 is SGHTA and CDR2 is FQGTGA in the germline V gene. V was clipped by 0 bases and J by 0 bases; unmatched bases: 16. This CDR3 contains 21 residues. In DNA form, the CDR3 reads TGTGCCAGCAGCTTAACGGGTAGCGGGGCGCCAATATCAGACTCCTACAATGAGCAGTTCTTC. Its protein is CASSLTGSGAPISDSYNEQFF.

V and J are TRBV19 and TRBJ2-3, with 12 bases lining up with TRBD2. The CDR3 runs to 16 residues. The trim removed 7 bases at V and 5 bases at J, leaving 10 bases unmatched. Per germline, CDR1 LNHDA and CDR2 SQIVND (reference sequence). The chain's CDR3 is CASTATSGGPRDTQYF. The CDR3 DNA reads TGTGCCAGTACGGCGACTAGCGGGGGCCCTAGAGATACGCAGTATTTT.

The rearrangement links TRBV28 to TRBJ2-3; 7 bases match TRBD1. The CDR3 runs 13 residues. Unmatched junction bases numbered 12, after V lost 5 bases and J lost 13 bases. Germline V gene data show CDR1 as MDHEN and CDR2 as SYDVKM. The CDR3 region is CASSPTRQGIKYF. CDR3 sequence (DNA): TGTGCCAGCAGTCCTACCCGACAGGGAATCAAGTATTTT.

The chain has TRBV2 and TRBJ1-6; the match to TRBD1 covers 8 bases. The CDR3 extends over 16 amino acids. The V gene's germline CDR1 is SNHLY and CDR2 FYNNEI. The V segment lost 5 bases and the J segment 7 bases; nucleotides outside the gene matches: 10. The CDR3: CASSQDRGGKNSPLHF. Written as DNA, the CDR3 is TGTGCCAGCAGTCAAGACAGGGGCGGAAAAAATTCACCCCTCCACTTT.

The chain has TRBV7-9 and TRBJ1-2; D is perhaps TRBD1 (5 bases). The CDR3 runs 15 residues. Trimming took 4 bases from V and 3 from J, leaving 15 bases between them. Germline V gene data show CDR1 as SEHNR and CDR2 as FQNEAQ (reference sequence). The CDR3 DNA is TGTGCCAGCAGCTCGTTCAGAGGGACCGACTATGGCTACACCTTC. This codes for CASSSFRGTDYGYTF.

The chain has TRBV7-9 and TRBJ1-6, with 9 bases matching TRBD1. This CDR3 is 15 amino acids long. In germline, CDR1 is SEHNR, CDR2 FQNEAQ (reference sequence). V lost 5 bases, J lost 6 bases, and 5 bases stayed unmatched. This chain's CDR3 is CASSPGDRANSPLHF. The CDR3 DNA sequence: TGTGCCAGCAGCCCAGGGGACAGGGCTAATTCACCCCTCCACTTT.